The 18 T cell receptor beta chains below all came from one sample that was sequenced in a study of blood T cell repertoires in COVID-19. Only in-frame clones appear in the TCRdb table, and some are missing; sequencing was by immunoSEQ multiplex PCR. The table lists under 200,000 clones, approximately 85% of them singletons. Sample: PBMCs or T cells enriched from blood (not recorded which). These receptors were collected from a man aged 40-55 years with acute COVID-19.

The rearrangement joins TRBV7-8 to TRBJ1-3, with TRBD1 matching 8 bases. CDR1 is SGHVS, CDR2 FQNEAQ, per germline. The junction had 6 bases not matched to a gene; V was cut back by 5 bases and J by 0 bases. This CDR3 comprises 16 residues. This CDR3 is CASSINRGNSGNTIYF. DNA for the CDR3: TGTGCCAGCAGCATAAACAGGGGGAACTCTGGAAACACCATATATTTT.

The J gene is TRBJ1-4, the V gene TRBV19; no clear D. From germline, CDR1 is LNHDA and CDR2 SQIVND (reference sequence). The CDR3 is made up of 13 amino acids. Between the trimmed V and J ends, which lost 6 bases and 4 bases, there was a span of 9 bases. The CDR3 nucleotides read TGTGCCAGTAGCCCGGTCGGTAATGAAAAACTGTTTTTT. Residues: CASSPVGNEKLFF.

The rearrangement links TRBV30 to TRBJ2-5; D is possibly TRBD2 (5 bases). From germline, CDR1 is GTSNPN and CDR2 SVGIG (reference sequence). This CDR3 has 13 amino acids. Trimming left V 5 bases short and J 0 bases short, with 10 bases between. The CDR3 nucleotides are TGTGCCTGGGGACTCCTGTACCAAGAGACCCAGTACTTC. Translated, it gives CAWGLLYQETQYF.

The V gene is TRBV7-2, the J gene TRBJ1-5; D perhaps matches TRBD1 (5 bases). The CDR3 totals 15 residues. Trimming removed 0 bases from V and 6 bases from J, with 12 bases in between. Germline CDR1 and CDR2: SGHTA and FQGNSA. The CDR3 region is CASSLAKGGTQPQHF. Here the CDR3 DNA reads TGTGCCAGCAGCTTAGCGAAGGGAGGGACTCAGCCCCAGCATTTT. The full variable domain, with the rest looked up from reference TRBV7-2 and TRBJ1-5, is GAGVSQSPSNKVTEKGKDVELRCDPISGHTALYWYRQSLGQGLEFLIYFQGNSAPDKSGLPSDRFSAERTGGSVSTLTIQRTQQEDSAVYLCASSLAKGGTQPQHFGDGTRLSIL.

V usage is TRBV3-1 (or the pseudogene TRBV3-2) and J usage is TRBJ1-2; possible D gene TRBD1, 5 bases. This CDR3 comprises 14 residues. V lost 4 bases, J lost 4 bases, and 13 bases lay in between. Germline lookup yields CDR1 LGHDT and CDR2 YNNKEL (reference sequence). DNA for the CDR3: TGTGCCAGCAGCCTATTAGACAGCCTCTATGGCTACACCTTC. This encodes CASSLLDSLYGYTF.

This rearrangement joins TRBV19 to TRBJ1-2, with 7 bases aligning to TRBD1. Germline V gives CDR1 LNHDA, CDR2 SQIVND (reference sequence). The CDR3 is 13 amino acids. V was pared by 7 bases and J by 3 bases, with 5 bases of the junction left unmatched. CDR3 amino acids: CASTRDRDYGYTF. CDR3 DNA sequence: TGTGCCAGTACCCGCGACAGGGACTATGGCTACACCTTC.

The CDR3 coding sequence is TGTGCCAGCAGTAGTATCGGACTAGTAACCGGGGAGCTGTTTTTT. Its protein product is CASSSIGLVTGELFF. The V call is TRBV2, the J call TRBJ2-2, with 7 bases fitting TRBD2. The CDR3 runs to 15 residues. Trimming cost V 5 bases and J 5 bases; bases outside gene matches: 8. CDR1 SNHLY and CDR2 FYNNEI come from the germline V gene. The whole variable domain, filled in from reference TRBV2 and TRBJ2-2, reads EPEVTQTPSHQVTQMGQEVILRCVPISNHLYFYWYRQILGQKVEFLVSFYNNEISEKSEIFDDQFSVERPDGSNFTLKIRSTKLEDSAMYFCASSSIGLVTGELFFGEGSRLTVL.

This chain connects TRBV25-1 to TRBJ2-1; a weak D match, TRBD2 (5 bases). The V end was cut by 6 bases, the J end by 7 bases, with 19 bases between. This CDR3 region has 15 residues. Germline lookup yields CDR1 MGHDK and CDR2 SYGVNS. The DNA of the CDR3 is TGTGCCAGCAGGGGAGTGGTGTCGGTTGTGAATGAGCAGTTCTTC. Its translation is CASRGVVSVVNEQFF.

V gene TRBV12-3 or TRBV12-4 combines with J gene TRBJ2-7; 7 bases are a match to TRBD1. Germline trimming cut 6 bases from V and 4 bases from J; bases unmatched to any gene: 6. The length of the CDR3 is 13 residues. The CDR3 DNA reads TGTGCCAGCAGCGACAGGACAGGTTACGAGCAGTACTTC. Translation gives CASSDRTGYEQYF.

The genes are TRBV30 and TRBJ2-4, with TRBD1 matching 10 bases. The CDR3 length is 17 residues. Per the germline V gene, CDR1 is GTSNPN and CDR2 is SVGIG (reference sequence). Unmatched junction bases numbered 10, after V lost 5 bases and J lost 0 bases. The CDR3 coding sequence is TGTGCCTGGGGGACAGGGGTCTACTTTCTAGCCAAAAACATTCAGTACTTC. Translated: CAWGTGVYFLAKNIQYF.

The chain's CDR3 is CASSLVVGPNSPLHF. CDR3 DNA sequence: TGTGCCAGCAGCTTAGTGGTGGGCCCCAATTCACCCCTCCACTTT. The chain links TRBV7-2 to TRBJ1-6; D ambiguous. Germline CDR1 and CDR2: SGHTA and FQGNSA. The CDR3 totals 15 residues. The ends were cut back, 1 base at V and 7 bases at J, with 11 bases in the middle.

The rearrangement uses TRBV5-1 and TRBJ2-1; 9 bases fit TRBD2. Germline loops: CDR1 SGHRS, CDR2 YFSETQ. This CDR3 has 15 residues. V trimming: 0 bases; J trimming: 7 bases; junction bases outside the gene matches: 5. The CDR3 bases are TGCGCCAGCAGCTTGGTTCTAGCGGGGCCTAATGAGCAGTTCTTC. It specifies CASSLVLAGPNEQFF.

The V call is TRBV7-6, the J call TRBJ2-7; 9 bases agree with TRBD1. In germline, CDR1 is SGHVS, CDR2 FNYEAQ. J gave up 4 bases and V 2 bases, and 9 bases lay outside the gene matches. This CDR3 is built from 16 residues. CDR3 in DNA: TGTGCCAGCAGCTTATACGGGACAGGGAAAGGGTACGAGCAGTACTTC. Its translation: CASSLYGTGKGYEQYF.

The chain couples TRBV30 to TRBJ1-5, with 8 bases lining up with TRBD1. Germline CDR1 reads GTSNPN; CDR2 reads SVGIG (reference sequence). The length of the CDR3 is 15 residues. The junction had 7 bases not matched to a gene; V was cut back by 1 base and J by 5 bases. The CDR3 sequence: CAWSADRGRDQPQHF. The CDR3 DNA follows: TGTGCCTGGAGTGCCGACAGGGGTCGGGATCAGCCCCAGCATTTT.

This clone was detected only once. This chain uses TRBV28 with TRBJ2-1, with TRBD2 matching over 13 bases. This CDR3 spans 12 amino acids. The germline CDR1 and CDR2 sequences are MDHEN and SYDVKM. CDR3 in amino acids: CGSGTSGTMQFF. The CDR3 bases are TGTGGATCCGGGACTAGCGGGACAATGCAGTTCTTC.

This rearrangement joins TRBV5-1 to TRBJ2-3; D perhaps matches TRBD2 (5 bases). Germline CDR1 SGHRS, CDR2 YFSETQ. V gave up 3 bases and J gave up 0 bases, with 23 bases separating them. The CDR3 loop spans 19 amino acids. This CDR3 reads CASSWILVGSAPSTDTQYF. The DNA of the CDR3 is TGCGCCAGCAGCTGGATCCTCGTTGGTAGCGCTCCTAGCACAGATACGCAGTATTTT.

This clone was observed once. The chain uses TRBV7-9 and TRBJ2-3, with TRBD1 identical over 7 bases. V shed 6 bases and J 5 bases; nucleotides not matched to a gene: 8. CDR3 length: 14 amino acids. The germline V gene encodes CDR1 SEHNR and CDR2 FQNEAQ (reference sequence). The CDR3, as DNA: TGTGCCAGCAGTCTAGGGGGCTACGTAGATACGCAGTATTTT. It yields the protein CASSLGGYVDTQYF.

This sequence joins TRBV10-1 and TRBJ1-5; D ambiguous. This CDR3 is 14 amino acids long. Germline V gene sequence: CDR1 WNHNN, CDR2 SYGVQD (reference sequence). Trimming pared 7 bases from V and 2 bases from J, leaving 12 bases between. The CDR3 region has the DNA TGCGCCAGCATCCCCGGGAAAGGCAATCAGCCCCAGCATTTT. Translating it yields CASIPGKGNQPQHF.